Each of the 13 T cell receptor beta chains below was sequenced from the same sample in a study of blood T cell repertoires in COVID-19. Repertoires were generated with immunoSEQ multiplex PCR, while TCRdb's copy carries only in-frame clones and drops some. The data show 250,000 or so clones, around nine tenths seen once. Source material: peripheral blood. Receptor source: a woman in her fifties or sixties with acute or convalescent COVID-19.

This clone was observed a single time. This chain uses TRBV6-1 with TRBJ2-7; the match to TRBD1 covers 11 bases. The CDR3 has 14 residues. The J segment lost 4 bases and the V segment lost 3 bases, leaving 2 bases of the junction unmatched. CDR1 and CDR2 (germline): MNHNS, SASEGT. The CDR3 DNA sequence: TGTGCCAGCAGTGACGGACAGGGGGCGTACGAGCAGTACTTC. Protein product: CASSDGQGAYEQYF.

This chain connects TRBV29-1 to TRBJ1-1; D ambiguous. Deletions cut 0 bases from V and 10 bases from J, with 12 bases between. Germline CDR1 and CDR2: SQVTM and ANQGSEA. The CDR3 is 12 residues long. CDR3 loop: CSVEDAGLGAFF. The CDR3 DNA reads as TGCAGCGTTGAAGATGCAGGTCTCGGAGCTTTCTTT.

The rearrangement uses TRBV5-1 and TRBJ2-3; perhaps TRBD2 as D (6 bases). Trimming shortened V by 4 bases and J by 8 bases, and 26 bases separated the two germline ends. The germline gives CDR1 SGHRS, CDR2 YFSETQ. The CDR3 extends over 17 amino acids. In nucleotides, the CDR3 is TGCGCCAGCAGCGAAAGTGGGAGGCAGGCCGGCACGGGTACGCAGTATTTT. It yields the protein CASSESGRQAGTGTQYF.

This chain uses TRBV6-1 with TRBJ2-3; 13 nucleotides align to TRBD2. J gave up 2 bases and V 2 bases, and 25 bases lay outside the gene matches. This CDR3 has 24 amino acids. Germline V gene lookup returns CDR1 MNHNS and CDR2 SASEGT. Here the CDR3 reads CASSEKVARRGRGTSGASTDTQYF. The CDR3 bases are TGTGCCAGCAGTGAAAAGGTAGCACGTCGAGGCAGGGGGACTAGCGGGGCCTCCACAGATACGCAGTATTTT.

V gene TRBV18 combines with J gene TRBJ1-2, with 8 bases identical to TRBD1. The length of the CDR3 is 15 residues. Germline assignment: CDR1 KGHSH and CDR2 LQKENI. V lost 6 bases, J lost 5 bases, and 11 bases stayed unmatched. CDR3 bases: TGTGCCAGCTCTCCGCGAGGACAGGGATATTATGGCTACACCTTC. It translates to CASSPRGQGYYGYTF.

The chain combines TRBV11-2 with TRBJ1-6, with 11 bases identical to TRBD1. J was trimmed by 10 bases and V by 0 bases; bases with no gene match: 8. There are 17 residues in the CDR3. Germline assignment: CDR1 SGHAT and CDR2 FQNNGV. CDR3 coding DNA: TGTGCCAGCAGCTTAGATAAGGACAGGGGGCTTAACTCACCCCTCCACTTT. It encodes CASSLDKDRGLNSPLHF.

V usage is TRBV5-1 and J usage is TRBJ2-5; 13 positions match TRBD2. The V gene end was trimmed by 2 bases and the J gene end by 0 bases; junction bases not matched to a gene: 4. The CDR3 has 17 amino acids. From germline, CDR1 is SGHRS and CDR2 YFSETQ. The CDR3 bases are TGCGCCAGCAGCTTTGGGACTAGCGGGGCGAACCAAGAGACCCAGTACTTC. Protein: CASSFGTSGANQETQYF.

The rearrangement uses TRBV6-5 and TRBJ1-2, with TRBD1 matching 7 bases. This CDR3 spans 13 amino acids. V was clipped by 5 bases and J by 4 bases; unmatched bases: 4. Germline CDR1 reads MNHEY; CDR2 reads SVGAGI. The CDR3 DNA follows: TGTGCCAGCAGTAGGACAGGTCCCTATGGCTACACCTTC. This codes for CASSRTGPYGYTF.

This sequence joins TRBV7-9 and TRBJ1-4; the D gene is possibly TRBD1 (6 bases). Germline lookup yields CDR1 SEHNR and CDR2 FQNEAQ (reference sequence). This CDR3 region has 17 residues. The V end was cut by 0 bases, the J end by 4 bases, with 15 bases between. This CDR3 reads CASSLAQRTVVNEKLFF. The CDR3 region has the DNA TGTGCCAGCAGCTTAGCGCAAAGGACAGTCGTTAATGAAAAACTGTTTTTT.

This clone was detected only once. The CDR3 coding sequence is TGTGCCAGCAACGACTACGTGGGGACCGGGGAGCTGTTTTTT. Its translation: CASNDYVGTGELFF. This chain links TRBV7-2 with TRBJ2-2, with D tentatively TRBD2 (5 bases). This CDR3 has 14 residues. V lost 7 bases to trimming and J lost 5 bases, with 14 bases between them. CDR1 is SGHTA, CDR2 FQGNSA, per germline.

The rearrangement joins TRBV20-1 to TRBJ1-1; D may be TRBD1 (6 bases). The CDR3 extends over 15 amino acids. Trimming shortened V by 5 bases and J by 3 bases, and 19 bases separated the two germline ends. CDR1 and CDR2 from the germline V gene are DFQATT and SNEGSKA (reference sequence). In DNA form, the CDR3 reads TGCAGTGCTCGTGGGGCGGGGGCGTCGGACACTGAAGCTTTCTTT. Translating it yields CSARGAGASDTEAFF.

This chain joins TRBV10-3 and TRBJ2-5, with 8 bases identical to TRBD1. Germline V gives CDR1 ENHRY, CDR2 SYGVKD. After removal of 6 bases from V and 5 bases from J, the junction contained 5 bases not matched to a gene. The CDR3 contains 13 residues. The CDR3 sequence: CAISQGAGETQYF. The CDR3 coding sequence is TGTGCCATCAGCCAGGGGGCGGGGGAGACCCAGTACTTC.

The chain carries TRBV12-5 and TRBJ2-1; D gene uncertain. The germline V gene has CDR1 LGHNT and CDR2 FRNRAP. V lost 5 bases, J lost 5 bases, and 7 bases lay in between. The CDR3 has 12 amino acids. Written as DNA, the CDR3 is TGTGCTAGTGGTCAATTTGACAATGAGCAGTTCTTC. This encodes CASGQFDNEQFF.